What follows are 7 T cell receptor beta chains derived from one specimen sequenced in a study of metastatic and nonmetastatic thyroid tumors. All patients reached thyroid surgery having received no treatment beforehand. TCRdb called clones again from the PCR reads with MiXCR. The table shows tens of thousands of clones, with around 30% occurring only once. Sequencing was performed on blood. These receptors came from a female donor with papillary thyroid cancer or a benign thyroid nodule (not recorded which). Some clones in this sample may be carry-over from other donors' samples.

This clone has ten or more counts. The genes are TRBV24-1 and TRBJ2-3; D unresolved. V gave up 9 bases and J gave up 5 bases, with 8 bases separating them. Germline assignment: CDR1 KGHDR and CDR2 SFDVKD. The CDR3 is 11 residues long. CDR3 in amino acids: CATALGDTQYF. The CDR3 DNA follows: TGTGCCACCGCGCTAGGAGATACGCAGTATTTT.

This rearrangement joins TRBV2 to TRBJ2-3; D remains unclear. The V gene's germline CDR1 is SNHLY and CDR2 FYNNEI. Deletions cut 2 bases from V and 7 bases from J, with 4 bases between. CDR3 size: 11 residues. The CDR3 bases are TGTGCCAGCAGTGAAATGTATACGCAGTATTTT. It encodes CASSEMYTQYF.

This clone was seen at least ten times. V gene TRBV7-2 combines with J gene TRBJ2-3; 8 nucleotides line up with TRBD2. The germline V gene has CDR1 SGHTA and CDR2 FQGNSA. Trimming took 5 bases from V and 5 from J; bases not matched to a gene: 12. This CDR3 is built from 16 residues. DNA for the CDR3: TGTGCCAGCAGCAGGCCGGGAGGGCCCGCGGGAGATACGCAGTATTTT. Protein sequence: CASSRPGGPAGDTQYF. Supplemented by reference TRBV7-2 and TRBJ2-3, the full variable domain reads GAGVSQSPSNKVTEKGKDVELRCDPISGHTALYWYRQSLGQGLEFLIYFQGNSAPDKSGLPSDRFSAERTGGSVSTLTIQRTQQEDSAVYLCASSRPGGPAGDTQYFGPGTRLTVL.

This clone was detected ten times or more. The chain combines TRBV19 with TRBJ1-2; 7 bases align to TRBD1. J lost 7 bases, V lost 6 bases, and 11 bases had no gene match. Germline assignment: CDR1 LNHDA and CDR2 SQIVND (reference sequence). The CDR3 loop spans 14 amino acids. The CDR3 DNA follows: TGTGCCAGTAGGAGGCTACAGGGGTTTGCTGGCTACACCTTC. Translated, it gives CASRRLQGFAGYTF.

The rearrangement joins TRBV20-1 to TRBJ1-1, with 8 bases fitting TRBD1. V lost 2 bases and J lost 0; bases outside the gene matches: 8. The CDR3 has 16 amino acids. Looked up from germline, CDR1 is DFQATT and CDR2 is SNEGSKA (reference sequence). The CDR3 sequence: CSARQFAGGLNTEAFF. In DNA form, the CDR3 reads TGCAGTGCTAGACAATTCGCAGGGGGCCTGAACACTGAAGCTTTCTTT.

The chain links TRBV20-1 to TRBJ2-1; tentatively, D is TRBD1 (6 bases). Germline assignment: CDR1 DFQATT and CDR2 SNEGSKA (reference sequence). The CDR3 length is 15 residues. Trimming took 4 bases from V and 2 from J, leaving 15 bases between them. The CDR3, as DNA: TGCAGTGCTAAGACAGGCAACGGGGCCTACAATGAGCAGTTCTTC. This translates into CSAKTGNGAYNEQFF.

This clone showed up many times. The chain carries TRBV7-2 and TRBJ1-2; no reliable D call. The germline CDR1 and CDR2 sequences are SGHTA and FQGNSA. The V gene lost 5 bases and the J gene lost 0 bases, with 4 bases spanning the gap. This CDR3 region has 12 residues. In nucleotides, the CDR3 is TGTGCCAGCAGCAAGTCTAACTATGGCTACACCTTC. Translation: CASSKSNYGYTF.